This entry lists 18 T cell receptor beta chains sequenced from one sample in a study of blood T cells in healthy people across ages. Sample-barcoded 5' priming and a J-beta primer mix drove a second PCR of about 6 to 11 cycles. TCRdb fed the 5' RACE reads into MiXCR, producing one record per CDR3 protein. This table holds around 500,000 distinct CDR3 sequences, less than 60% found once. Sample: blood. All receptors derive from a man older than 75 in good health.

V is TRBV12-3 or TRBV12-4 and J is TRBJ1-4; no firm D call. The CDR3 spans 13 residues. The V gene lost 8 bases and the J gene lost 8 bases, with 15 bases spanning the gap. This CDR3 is CASAPPGAEKLFF. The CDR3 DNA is TGTGCCAGCGCGCCTCCGGGAGCAGAAAAACTGTTTTTT.

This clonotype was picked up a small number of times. The CDR3 DNA reads TGTGCCACCAATGGCTACACCTTC. Amino acids: CATNGYTF. The rearrangement joins TRBV21-1 to TRBJ1-2. TRBV21-1 is an annotated pseudogene. The CDR3 runs to 8 residues.

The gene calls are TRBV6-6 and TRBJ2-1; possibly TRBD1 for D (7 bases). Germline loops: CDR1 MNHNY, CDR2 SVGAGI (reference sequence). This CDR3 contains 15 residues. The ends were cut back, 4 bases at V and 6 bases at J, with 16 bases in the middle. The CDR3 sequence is CASSFQGGGSNEQFF. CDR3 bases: TGTGCCAGCAGTTTCCAGGGGGGAGGAAGCAATGAGCAGTTCTTC.

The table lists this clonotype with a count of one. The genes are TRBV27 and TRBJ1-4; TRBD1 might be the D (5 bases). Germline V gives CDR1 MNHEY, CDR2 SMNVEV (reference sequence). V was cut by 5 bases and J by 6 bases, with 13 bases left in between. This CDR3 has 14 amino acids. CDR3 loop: CASSREGWDEKLFF. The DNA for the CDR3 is TGTGCCAGCAGTAGAGAGGGGTGGGATGAAAAACTGTTTTTT.

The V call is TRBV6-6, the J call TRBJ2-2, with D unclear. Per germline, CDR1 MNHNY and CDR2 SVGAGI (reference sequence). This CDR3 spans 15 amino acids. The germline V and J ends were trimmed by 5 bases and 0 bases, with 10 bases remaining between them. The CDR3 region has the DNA TGTGCCAGCAGTCTCCTAGGCGCGAACACCGGGGAGCTGTTTTTT. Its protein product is CASSLLGANTGELFF.

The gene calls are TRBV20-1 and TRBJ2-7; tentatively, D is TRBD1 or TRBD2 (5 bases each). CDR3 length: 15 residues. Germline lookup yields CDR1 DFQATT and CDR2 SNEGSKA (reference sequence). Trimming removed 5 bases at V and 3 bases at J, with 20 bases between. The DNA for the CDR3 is TGCAGTGCTGTGGGTGGTCGGGGCCCAATCTACGAGCAGTACTTC. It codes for CSAVGGRGPIYEQYF.

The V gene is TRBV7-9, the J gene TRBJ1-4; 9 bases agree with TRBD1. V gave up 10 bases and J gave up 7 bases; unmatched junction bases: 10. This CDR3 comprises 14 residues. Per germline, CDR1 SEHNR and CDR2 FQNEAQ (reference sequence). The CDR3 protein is CAIALGQGPEKLFF. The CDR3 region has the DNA TGTGCCATCGCTCTAGGACAGGGGCCTGAAAAACTGTTTTTT.

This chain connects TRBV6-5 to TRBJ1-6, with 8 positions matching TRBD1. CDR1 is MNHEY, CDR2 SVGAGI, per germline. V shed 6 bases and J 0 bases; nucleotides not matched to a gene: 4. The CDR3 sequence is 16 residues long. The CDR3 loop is CASRGDRNSYNSPLHF. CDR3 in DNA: TGTGCCAGCAGGGGGGACAGGAACTCCTATAATTCACCCCTCCACTTT.

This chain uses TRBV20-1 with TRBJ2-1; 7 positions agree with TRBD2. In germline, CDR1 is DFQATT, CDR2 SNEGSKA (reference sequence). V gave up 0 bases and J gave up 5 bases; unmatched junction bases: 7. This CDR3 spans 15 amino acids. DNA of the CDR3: TGCAGTGCTAGAGACCCCGGGGGGTCGAACAATGAGCAGTTCTTC. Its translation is CSARDPGGSNNEQFF.

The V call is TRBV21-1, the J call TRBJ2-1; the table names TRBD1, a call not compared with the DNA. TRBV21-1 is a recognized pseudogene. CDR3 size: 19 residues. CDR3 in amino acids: CASSKREWTGDFSYNEQFF. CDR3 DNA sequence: TGTGCCAGCAGCAAACGGGAGTGGACAGGGGACTTCTCCTACAATGAGCAGTTCTTC.

CDR3 DNA: TGTGCCAGCAGCCCAGGACGAGTCGAGCAGTACTTC. As protein: CASSPGRVEQYF. The rearrangement links TRBV11-1 to TRBJ2-7; D is unclear. This CDR3 contains 12 residues. Trimming took off 5 bases at V and 6 bases at J, with 11 bases between the two ends. Germline assignment: CDR1 SGHAT and CDR2 FQDESV (reference sequence).

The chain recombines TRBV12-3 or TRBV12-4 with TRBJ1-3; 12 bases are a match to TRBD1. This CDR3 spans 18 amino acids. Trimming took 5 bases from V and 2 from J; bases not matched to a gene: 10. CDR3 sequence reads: CASSPGTGGPLTGNTIYF. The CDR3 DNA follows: TGTGCCAGCAGTCCCGGGACAGGGGGCCCTCTGACTGGAAACACCATATATTTT.

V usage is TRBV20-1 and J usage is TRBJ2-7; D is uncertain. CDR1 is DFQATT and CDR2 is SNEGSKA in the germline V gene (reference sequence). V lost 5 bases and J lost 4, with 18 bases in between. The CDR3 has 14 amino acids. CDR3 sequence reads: CSARTETPRYEQYF. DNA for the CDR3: TGCAGTGCTCGAACAGAAACCCCTAGGTACGAGCAGTACTTC.

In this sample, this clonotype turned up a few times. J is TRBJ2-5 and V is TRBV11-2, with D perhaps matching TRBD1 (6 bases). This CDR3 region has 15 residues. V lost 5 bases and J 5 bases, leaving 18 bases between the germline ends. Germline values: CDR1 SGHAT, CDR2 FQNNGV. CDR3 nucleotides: TGTGCCAGCAGCCCTGGACAGACCTTCCGTGAGACCCAGTACTTC. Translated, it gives CASSPGQTFRETQYF.

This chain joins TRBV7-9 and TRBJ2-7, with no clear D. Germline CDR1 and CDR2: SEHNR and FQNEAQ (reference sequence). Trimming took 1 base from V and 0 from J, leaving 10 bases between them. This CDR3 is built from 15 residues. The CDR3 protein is CASSLDGLSSYEQYF. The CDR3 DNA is TGTGCCAGCAGCTTAGACGGGCTAAGCTCCTACGAGCAGTACTTC.

The CDR3 spells CASSYPIPQTSGSGTGELFF. In nucleotides, the CDR3 is TGTGCCAGCAGTTATCCTATCCCGCAGACTAGCGGGAGCGGTACCGGGGAGCTGTTTTTT. The chain links TRBV6-2 or TRBV6-3 to TRBJ2-2, with 12 bases aligning to TRBD2. Germline-derived CDR1 and CDR2 are MNHEY and SVGEGT. This CDR3 comprises 20 residues. Losses at the gene ends were 3 bases for V and 5 bases for J; bases not matched to a gene: 16.

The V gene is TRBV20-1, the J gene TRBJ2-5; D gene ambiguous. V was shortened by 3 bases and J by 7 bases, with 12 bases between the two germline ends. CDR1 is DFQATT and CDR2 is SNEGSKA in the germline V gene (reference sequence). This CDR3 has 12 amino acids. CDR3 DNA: TGCAGTGCTAGCGGCGACTCATGGACCCAGTACTTC. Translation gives CSASGDSWTQYF.

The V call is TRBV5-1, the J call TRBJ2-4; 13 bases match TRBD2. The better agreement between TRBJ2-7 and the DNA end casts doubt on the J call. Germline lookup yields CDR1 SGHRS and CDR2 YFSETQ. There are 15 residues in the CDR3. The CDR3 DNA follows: TGCGCCAGCAGCGGCGGGACTAGCGGGACATACGAGCAGTACTTC. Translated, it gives CASSGGTSGTYEQYF.